This TCR beta chain was identified in a study of blood T cell repertoires in COVID-19 (dated by TCRdb to 2020 to 2022). Broadly, across the study: Samples covering the acute and convalescent phases of COVID-19 were provided by collaborators in the United States, Italy and Spain. Sample metadata almost always included a de-identified subject ID, COVID-19 status, age in years and sex. The dataset comprised deeply sampled blood TCRbeta repertoires from subjects exposed to, actively infected with, or recovered from COVID-19. The prospective study material was composed of cDNA or gDNA derived from T cells, B-cell-depleted T cells, or PBMCs. The samples were drawn from two sources: the first 160 participants of the ongoing ImmuneRACE study, and approximately 1,300 subjects contributed by 6 global collaborators. The repertoires were released in a freely available public database intended as a resource for research on the immune response to SARS-CoV-2. Where available, HLA class I and class II types were taken from metadata supplied by the sample provider and were not determined by assay-based typing. Broad study findings and their caveats: The amount of clinical and demographic metadata varied by source and participant and was provided uncurated.

The immunoSEQ Assay, a bias-controlled multiplex PCR, was used to amplify TCRbeta CDR3 regions from genomic DNA. As for the authors' bioinformatics: The number of nucleated cells in each sample was estimated from the amplification of reference gene primers within the assay. To quantify the absolute abundance of each unique TCRbeta CDR3 rearrangement, sequence reads were collapsed and filtered. For each sample, productive Simpson clonality was calculated by taking the square root of Simpson's diversity index across productive rearrangements. TCRdb retrieved this table from immuneACCESS and kept in-frame rearrangements only. Not all clones are present; in checked studies, unresolved V genes account for under half, and no reason is known for the remainder. V and J calls and clone size come straight from that table; D and trimming were deduced from the DNA. For this sample there are hundreds of thousands of clones; roughly nine tenths appear just once. In total, the top ten clones hold approximately 0.99% of the sample.

Comment on this clone: The antigen it binds to is not known. Nothing much larger sits one base from this clone, and base qualities are not available.

Participants in the prospective study were aged roughly 18 to 100 years, lived in 20 to 30 United States geographic areas, and enrolled through a virtual design. In the prospective study, participants were assigned to cohorts based on the clinical history participants reported in a screening survey and a study questionnaire. For ImmuneRACE Cohort 3, a participant was defined as recovered based on two consecutive negative NP/OP PCR tests, clearance by a healthcare professional, or resolution of symptoms. Each participant in the prospective study had whole blood, serum and a nasopharyngeal or oropharyngeal swab collected by mobile phlebotomists. Over a roughly 2-month period, participants in the prospective study had the option of providing additional blood draws and questionnaires. Blood samples from the prospective study were shipped frozen or at room temperature prior to DNA extraction. Looking up the germline V gene yields CDR1 KGHSH and CDR2 LQKENI. The cysteine opens and the phenylalanine closes a CDR3 of 15 amino acids. Only the CDR3 portion is preserved as DNA: 45 bases, with reading frame beginning at the first base. V is cut by 3 bases and J by 2 bases, and the space between the germline ends is 11 bases.

The rearrangement joined TRBV18 to TRBJ1-5; the D gene is perhaps TRBD1, from 5 matching bases. The TCR was taken from a woman aged 30 to 39 who had recovered from COVID-19. The sample comprised PBMCs or T cells enriched from blood (not recorded which). The DNA sequence is TGTGCCAGCTCACCTTTAGGGGCGGGCAATCAGCCCCAGCATTTT. It is translated as CASSPLGAGNQPQHF.